The subject of this entry is one TCR beta chain. Its antigen is undetermined. UMIs were included in TCR beta cDNA generated by 5'RACE template switching. Following a re-call of the 5' RACE reads, TCRdb has one entry per CDR3 protein and lacks DNA. In total, the table holds about 380,000 distinct CDR3 sequences. This CDR3 is built from 12 residues. The germline V gene encodes CDR1 MNHNY and CDR2 SVGAGI (reference sequence). The source of the sample is a study of T cells expressing NK-cell markers. Study-wide results and limits: The CD3+CD56-NKG2C+ fraction of a handful of donors was also led by these clonotypes. Top CD8+ clonotypes included the dominant CD3+CD56+NKG2C+ clonotypes in 6 or 7 donors.

This sequence joins TRBV6-6 and TRBJ2-7; lacking DNA, the TRBD1 call made by TCRdb goes unchecked. The clonotype was recovered from a man aged 18-75 years in good health. Sequenced input: blood T cells: a sorted CD56 or NKG2C T cell subset, CD4+ or CD8+ T cells, or bulk PBMC T cells (not recorded which). The CDR3 reads CASSIPGAEQYF.